A single sample is the source of the 19 T cell receptor beta chains below, sequenced in a study of blood T cell repertoires in COVID-19. The table came from immunoSEQ multiplex PCR; TCRdb's copy has only in-frame clones and leaves some out. The sample shows fewer than 350,000 clones, less than 90% of them seen only once. The sequencing input was peripheral blood. These receptors were taken from a woman under 40 with COVID-19, enrolled during active disease.

This sequence joins TRBV18 and TRBJ1-1; possibly TRBD1 for D (5 bases). CDR1 is KGHSH, CDR2 LQKENI, per germline. The CDR3 extends over 16 amino acids. Trimming left V 6 bases short and J 4 bases short, with 21 bases between. The CDR3 DNA reads as TGTGCCAGCTCTCCCAAGTTAAAGGGGCTGGGCACTGAAGCTTTCTTT. Its translation is CASSPKLKGLGTEAFF.

This clone has more than one count but fewer than ten. The chain carries TRBV5-1 and TRBJ1-2; 7 bases are a match to TRBD1. The V gene's germline CDR1 is SGHRS and CDR2 YFSETQ. J gave up 5 bases and V 4 bases, and 5 bases lay outside the gene matches. This CDR3 has 13 residues. CDR3: CASSLDRTYGYTF. The CDR3 DNA sequence: TGCGCCAGCAGCCTGGACAGGACGTATGGCTACACCTTC.

This clone was recorded a few times. The chain has TRBV24-1 and TRBJ1-2; TRBD1 matches at 8 bases. V was clipped by 3 bases and J by 4 bases; unmatched bases: 0. This CDR3 is built from 13 residues. Germline V gene data show CDR1 as KGHDR and CDR2 as SFDVKD. CDR3 loop: CATSDGQGYGYTF. CDR3 DNA sequence: TGTGCCACCAGTGATGGACAGGGCTATGGCTACACCTTC.

This chain links TRBV27 with TRBJ1-2; no clear D. The V end lost 8 bases, the J end lost 4 bases, and 8 bases lay between the germline ends. The V gene's germline CDR1 is MNHEY and CDR2 SMNVEV (reference sequence). This CDR3 spans 11 amino acids. The CDR3 DNA is TGTGCCAGCGGTACAGCCTATGGCTACACCTTC. This sequence encodes CASGTAYGYTF.

The V call is TRBV11-2, the J call TRBJ1-1, with D possibly matching TRBD1 (6 bases). The germline V gene has CDR1 SGHAT and CDR2 FQNNGV. Trimming took off 5 bases at V and 7 bases at J, with 11 bases between the two ends. The CDR3 spans 12 residues. The CDR3 nucleotides are TGTGCCAGCAGCGCCAGGGGTAATGAAGCTTTCTTT. This gives the protein CASSARGNEAFF.

V gene TRBV6-5 combines with J gene TRBJ1-1, with D possibly TRBD1 on 6 matching bases. The germline gives CDR1 MNHEY, CDR2 SVGAGI. The CDR3 is 13 residues long. V was clipped by 11 bases and J by 3 bases, with 16 bases between them. The CDR3 bases are TGTGCCGGCAAACAGGGTACATACACTGAAGCTTTCTTT. It encodes CAGKQGTYTEAFF.

This rearrangement joins TRBV19 to TRBJ1-4; maybe TRBD1 (6 bases). Trimming took off 6 bases at V and 2 bases at J, with 19 bases between the two ends. The CDR3 is 17 residues long. Germline V lookup: CDR1 LNHDA, CDR2 SQIVND (reference sequence). The CDR3: CASSTFRRGQTNEKLFF. The CDR3 DNA is TGTGCCAGTAGCACCTTTCGCAGGGGCCAGACTAATGAAAAACTGTTTTTT.

The chain employs TRBV6-5 and TRBJ2-7; 9 nucleotides agree with TRBD1. With V trimmed by 10 bases and J by 4 bases, 14 bases remained unmatched. Germline CDR1 MNHEY, CDR2 SVGAGI. The CDR3 has 15 amino acids. The CDR3: CATQWGDRAPYEQYF. The CDR3 DNA is TGTGCCACCCAGTGGGGGGACAGGGCGCCATACGAGCAGTACTTC.

The J gene is TRBJ2-7, the V gene TRBV6-1, with TRBD1 matching over 8 bases. The CDR3 is made up of 14 amino acids. Trimming at V came to 3 bases and at J to 2 bases, leaving 3 bases not matched to a gene. CDR1 is MNHNS, CDR2 SASEGT, per germline. The CDR3 coding sequence is TGTGCCAGCAGTGAGTGGACAGGGACCTACGAGCAGTACTTC. Translated, it gives CASSEWTGTYEQYF.

The J gene is TRBJ2-3, the V gene TRBV5-1, with 7 bases matching TRBD1. Per the germline V gene, CDR1 is SGHRS and CDR2 is YFSETQ. V dropped 7 bases and J dropped 5; count of bases not matched to a gene: 13. The CDR3 runs to 15 residues. The CDR3 DNA sequence: TGCGCCAGCTGCAATGAGCAGGGGGTCGGAGATACGCAGTATTTT. Its translation is CASCNEQGVGDTQYF.

V is TRBV2 and J is TRBJ2-5; possible D gene TRBD1, 6 bases. V was pared by 5 bases and J by 3 bases, with 19 bases between. Germline loops: CDR1 SNHLY, CDR2 FYNNEI. The CDR3 is made up of 16 amino acids. The CDR3 DNA sequence: TGTGCCAGCAGTAGTAAGGGAAACTACAGGGAAGAGACCCAGTACTTC. Its translation is CASSSKGNYREETQYF.

The CDR3 DNA follows: TGTGCCAGCAGTGCGACAAGCTCCTATGGCTACACCTTC. As protein: CASSATSSYGYTF. The chain couples TRBV6-2 or TRBV6-3 to TRBJ1-2; D is ambiguous. In germline, CDR1 is MNHEY, CDR2 SVGEGT. Trimming removed 5 bases from V and 4 bases from J, with 11 bases in between. There are 13 residues in the CDR3.

The V and J genes are TRBV5-1 and TRBJ1-1, with TRBD1 as a possible D gene (5 bases). The CDR3 length is 14 residues. The germline V gene has CDR1 SGHRS and CDR2 YFSETQ. The V end lost 4 bases, the J end lost 4 bases, and 14 bases lay between the germline ends. As DNA, the CDR3 is TGCGCCAGCAGCCGCCGGGACTCGGGCACTGAAGCTTTCTTT. Protein sequence: CASSRRDSGTEAFF.

This clone has a handful of counts. The rearrangement links TRBV4-1 to TRBJ2-7, with TRBD1 matching over 9 bases. Trimming at V came to 6 bases and at J to 2 bases, leaving 5 bases not matched to a gene. Germline CDR1 is MGHRA and CDR2 is YSYEKL. The CDR3 has 14 amino acids. CDR3 in DNA: TGCGCCAGCAGGCCCGGGACAGGGACCTACGAGCAGTACTTC. Its translation: CASRPGTGTYEQYF.

V gene TRBV10-2 combines with J gene TRBJ1-1, with D uncertain. Trimming shortened V by 2 bases and J by 1 base, and 14 bases separated the two germline ends. This CDR3 has 16 amino acids. Germline CDR1 is WSHSY and CDR2 is SAAADI. CDR3 in amino acids: CASSEPLRGKNTEAFF. CDR3 in DNA: TGCGCCAGCAGTGAGCCCCTTCGGGGAAAGAACACTGAAGCTTTCTTT.

J is TRBJ2-2 and V is TRBV21-1; the table's D call TRBD2 went unverified against the DNA. TRBV21-1 is marked as a pseudogene. The CDR3 contains 14 residues. The CDR3 loop reads CASPLRGLPCELFF. The CDR3 nucleotides are TGTGCCAGCCCACTGAGGGGACTACCGTGTGAGCTGTTTTTT.

V usage is TRBV6-5 and J usage is TRBJ1-2, with D possibly TRBD1 on 5 matching bases. CDR3 length equals 14 residues. Germline CDR1 and CDR2: MNHEY and SVGAGI. V lost 2 bases and J lost 6, with 13 bases in between. The CDR3 DNA reads TGTGCCAGCAGTTACCATCAGGGATTGGATGGCTACACCTTC. It encodes CASSYHQGLDGYTF.

The chain carries TRBV6-6 and TRBJ2-7; 9 bases match TRBD1. This CDR3 contains 14 residues. Germline values: CDR1 MNHNY, CDR2 SVGAGI (reference sequence). The ends lost 5 bases at V and 4 bases at J; junction bases unmatched: 6. DNA for the CDR3: TGTGCCAGCAGTAAAAGGACAGGGGATTACGAGCAGTACTTC. The encoded protein is CASSKRTGDYEQYF.

The chain employs TRBV18 and TRBJ1-1, with D perhaps TRBD1 (6 bases). The V gene's germline CDR1 is KGHSH and CDR2 LQKENI. Trimming left V 3 bases short and J 5 bases short, with 13 bases between. The CDR3 covers 14 residues. For the CDR3, the DNA is TGTGCCAGCTCACCTTCGACAGGTTCGACTGAAGCTTTCTTT. Its protein product is CASSPSTGSTEAFF.